Below, 16 T cell receptor beta chains from the same sample are listed, as sequenced in a study of shared T cell receptors in the human thymus (TCRdb year 2021). Library preparation was by the immunoSEQ multiplex PCR assay. This immuneACCESS table, as held by TCRdb, lists in-frame sequences with V and J called but not all clones. Of the missing ones, under half trace to an unresolved V gene in checked studies; the others have no known cause. Present in this sample are about 380,000 clones, roughly 94% of which were seen just once. Approximately 0.018% of the sample lies in the top ten. Sequencing was carried out using thymocytes. Receptors originate from a human donor.

This chain joins TRBV18 and TRBJ2-7; a weak D match, TRBD2 (6 bases). Germline CDR1 is KGHSH and CDR2 is LQKENI. V was shortened by 4 bases and J by 5 bases, with 21 bases between the two germline ends. This CDR3 spans 16 amino acids. The CDR3 loop is CASSRRTIPGSDEQYF. The CDR3 nucleotides read TGTGCCAGCTCACGACGGACTATCCCCGGAAGTGACGAGCAGTACTTC.

The chain links TRBV10-1 to TRBJ2-5; D remains unclear. CDR1 and CDR2 (germline): WNHNN, SYGVQD (reference sequence). This CDR3 has 15 amino acids. The V gene lost 6 bases and the J gene lost 3 bases, with 17 bases spanning the gap. The CDR3 nucleotides are TGCGCCAGCAGAGCCTCCGACCCCTCAGAAGAGACCCAGTACTTC. Its protein product is CASRASDPSEETQYF.

This clone has just a few counts. The J gene is TRBJ2-1, the V gene TRBV27; TRBD1 matches 11 bases. V lost 5 bases, J lost 7 bases, and 4 bases stayed unmatched. The CDR3 is 14 residues long. From germline, CDR1 is MNHEY and CDR2 SMNVEV (reference sequence). The CDR3 region is CASSRTGGWNEQFF. CDR3 sequence (DNA): TGTGCCAGCAGTCGGACAGGGGGCTGGAATGAGCAGTTCTTC.

V usage is TRBV27 and J usage is TRBJ2-3; D might be TRBD2 (5 bases). This CDR3 has 17 residues. Germline assignment: CDR1 MNHEY and CDR2 SMNVEV (reference sequence). Trimming took off 3 bases at V and 5 bases at J, with 21 bases between the two ends. CDR3 DNA sequence: TGTGCCAGCAGTTTCCGGGCGGCCTGGGAGAGAGGAGATACGCAGTATTTT. Translation gives CASSFRAAWERGDTQYF.

This clone has a single count. The J gene is TRBJ2-7, the V gene TRBV5-1; D might be TRBD1 (5 bases). V was clipped by 0 bases and J by 0 bases, with 16 bases between them. This CDR3 spans 17 amino acids. Per germline, CDR1 SGHRS and CDR2 YFSETQ. The CDR3 sequence: CASSLASVTALSYEQYF. DNA for the CDR3: TGCGCCAGCAGCTTGGCCTCTGTGACAGCTCTCTCCTACGAGCAGTACTTC.

J is TRBJ2-1 and V is TRBV27; 7 bases align to TRBD1. The CDR3 has 15 amino acids. Unmatched junction bases numbered 7, after V lost 4 bases and J lost 4 bases. Germline V gene data show CDR1 as MNHEY and CDR2 as SMNVEV (reference sequence). CDR3 loop: CASSSDRPLYNEQFF. The CDR3 DNA reads TGTGCCAGCAGTTCGGACAGGCCCCTTTACAATGAGCAGTTCTTC.

The chain has TRBV5-6 and TRBJ2-7, with D possibly being TRBD1 or TRBD2 (5 bases each). CDR3 length: 14 residues. CDR1 is SGHDT, CDR2 YYEEEE, per germline. The germline V and J ends were trimmed by 5 bases and 1 base, with 13 bases remaining between them. The CDR3 loop reads CASSHPGPSYEQYF. In DNA form, the CDR3 reads TGTGCCAGCAGTCACCCGGGACCTTCCTACGAGCAGTACTTC.

This sequence joins TRBV18 and TRBJ2-2; 7 nucleotides line up with TRBD2. This CDR3 region has 13 residues. J gave up 4 bases and V 7 bases, and 3 bases lay outside the gene matches. Germline V gene data show CDR1 as KGHSH and CDR2 as LQKENI. CDR3: CASWTGGTGELFF. The CDR3 DNA is TGTGCCAGCTGGACGGGAGGCACCGGGGAGCTGTTTTTT.

In this sample, this clone turned up once. This sequence joins TRBV11-2 and TRBJ2-3, with D uncertain. The CDR3 spans 16 residues. V was clipped by 3 bases and J by 2 bases, with 15 bases between them. Germline loops: CDR1 SGHAT, CDR2 FQNNGV. CDR3 nucleotides: TGTGCCAGCAGCTTGACCCCGGCGGCCTACACAGATACGCAGTATTTT. It encodes CASSLTPAAYTDTQYF.

The chain recombines TRBV28 with TRBJ1-4; D perhaps matches TRBD1 (6 bases). CDR1 is MDHEN, CDR2 SYDVKM, per germline. The CDR3 length is 14 residues. Trimming cost V 5 bases and J 4 bases, with 11 bases left between them. The CDR3 region is CASSLTGRNEKLFF. The CDR3 coding sequence is TGTGCCAGCAGTCTGACAGGTCGTAATGAAAAACTGTTTTTT.

The rearrangement links TRBV14 to TRBJ1-2; D remains ambiguous. Deletions cut 3 bases from V and 0 bases from J, with 8 bases between. The V gene's germline CDR1 is SGHDN and CDR2 FVKESK. The CDR3 is 14 amino acids. CDR3 coding DNA: TGTGCCAGCAGCCAGGGCGGGTCTAACTATGGCTACACCTTC. This codes for CASSQGGSNYGYTF. Full variable domain (remainder filled in from reference TRBV14 and TRBJ1-2): EAGVTQFPSHSVIEKGQTVTLRCDPISGHDNLYWYRRVMGKEIKFLLHFVKESKQDESGMPNNRFLAERTGGTYSTLKVQPAELEDSGVYFCASSQGGSNYGYTFGSGTRLTVV.

This chain links TRBV5-1 with TRBJ1-2, with 7 bases lining up with TRBD1. The CDR3 runs 15 residues. Per germline, CDR1 SGHRS and CDR2 YFSETQ. The V and J ends lost 3 bases and 4 bases, in that order; junction bases with no gene match: 9. DNA for the CDR3: TGCGCCAGCAGCTACCGACAGGGTGAATCCTATGGCTACACCTTC. Protein: CASSYRQGESYGYTF. Drawing the rest from reference TRBV5-1 and TRBJ1-2, the complete variable domain is KAGVTQTPRYLIKTRGQQVTLSCSPISGHRSVSWYQQTPGQGLQFLFEYFSETQRNKGNFPGRFSGRQFSNSRSEMNVSTLELGDSALYLCASSYRQGESYGYTFGSGTRLTVV.

The chain couples TRBV9 to TRBJ1-2; D unclear. Trimming stripped 4 bases from V and 1 base from J, with 14 bases between. CDR3 size: 15 residues. Per germline, CDR1 SGDLS and CDR2 YYNGEE. The CDR3 here is CASSIMRGINYGYTF. The CDR3 DNA follows: TGTGCCAGCAGCATTATGCGAGGGATTAACTATGGCTACACCTTC. Using reference TRBV9 and TRBJ1-2 for the parts outside the CDR3, the full variable domain is DSGVTQTPKHLITATGQRVTLRCSPRSGDLSVYWYQQSLDQGLQFLIQYYNGEERAKGNILERFSAQQFPDLHSELNLSSLELGDSALYFCASSIMRGINYGYTFGSGTRLTVV.

CDR3 region: CASSEPRVSGEGIAYGYTF. The CDR3 DNA is TGTGCCAGCAGTGAGCCCCGGGTTTCAGGGGAGGGTATAGCGTATGGCTACACCTTC. The gene calls are TRBV2 and TRBJ1-2; weak D call: TRBD1 (6 bases). Between the trimmed V and J ends, which lost 3 bases and 5 bases, there was a span of 28 bases. This CDR3 region has 19 residues. The germline CDR1 and CDR2 sequences are SNHLY and FYNNEI.

The chain uses TRBV7-2 and TRBJ2-2; the match to TRBD2 covers 13 bases. Germline assignment: CDR1 SGHTA and CDR2 FQGNSA. Germline trimming cut 5 bases from V and 3 bases from J; bases unmatched to any gene: 12. The CDR3 consists of 19 residues. The CDR3 protein is CASSRDGLAGAKDTGELFF. Here the CDR3 DNA reads TGTGCCAGCAGCCGTGATGGACTAGCGGGAGCGAAGGACACCGGGGAGCTGTTTTTT.

The rearrangement uses TRBV2 and TRBJ1-5, with D tentatively TRBD1 (5 bases). This CDR3 is 15 amino acids long. V was cut by 6 bases and J by 2 bases, with 14 bases left in between. Looked up from germline, CDR1 is SNHLY and CDR2 is FYNNEI. The CDR3 coding sequence is TGTGCCAGCAGACCGGACGGGGGAGGCAATCAGCCCCAGCATTTT. Encoded protein: CASRPDGGGNQPQHF.